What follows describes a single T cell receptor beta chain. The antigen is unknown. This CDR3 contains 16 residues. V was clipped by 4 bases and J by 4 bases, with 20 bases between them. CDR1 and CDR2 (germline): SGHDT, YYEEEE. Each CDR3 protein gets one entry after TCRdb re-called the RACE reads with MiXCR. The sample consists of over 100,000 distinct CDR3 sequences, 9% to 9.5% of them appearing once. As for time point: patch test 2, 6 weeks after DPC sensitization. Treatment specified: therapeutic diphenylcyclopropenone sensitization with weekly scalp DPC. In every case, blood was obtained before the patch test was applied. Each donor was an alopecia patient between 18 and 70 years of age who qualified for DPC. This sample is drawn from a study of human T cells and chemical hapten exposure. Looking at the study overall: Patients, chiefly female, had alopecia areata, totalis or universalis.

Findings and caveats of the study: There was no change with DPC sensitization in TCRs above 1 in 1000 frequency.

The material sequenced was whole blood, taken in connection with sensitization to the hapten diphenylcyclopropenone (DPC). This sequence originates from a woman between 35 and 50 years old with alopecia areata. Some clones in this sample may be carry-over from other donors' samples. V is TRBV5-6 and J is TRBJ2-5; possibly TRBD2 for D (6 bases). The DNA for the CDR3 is TGTGCCAGCAGCCCCTGGACTACCTCACGACGAGAGACCCAGTACTTC. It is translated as CASSPWTTSRRETQYF.